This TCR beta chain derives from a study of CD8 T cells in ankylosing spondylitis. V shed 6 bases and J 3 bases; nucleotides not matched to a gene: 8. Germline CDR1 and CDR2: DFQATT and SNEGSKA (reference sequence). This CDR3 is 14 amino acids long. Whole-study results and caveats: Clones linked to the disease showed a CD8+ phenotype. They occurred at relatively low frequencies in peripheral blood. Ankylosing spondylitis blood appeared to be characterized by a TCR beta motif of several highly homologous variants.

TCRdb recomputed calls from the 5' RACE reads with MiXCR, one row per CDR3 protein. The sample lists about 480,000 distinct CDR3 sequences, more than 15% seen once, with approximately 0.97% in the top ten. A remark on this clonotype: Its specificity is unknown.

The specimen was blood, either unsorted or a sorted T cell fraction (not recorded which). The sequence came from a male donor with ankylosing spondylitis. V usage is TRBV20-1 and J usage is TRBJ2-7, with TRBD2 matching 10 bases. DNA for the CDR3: TGCAGTGCCTCTAGGACTAGCGGACACTACGAGCAGTACTTC. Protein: CSASRTSGHYEQYF.